This T cell receptor (beta chain) derives from a study of shared clonotypes between healthy human individuals. At the level of the study: Donors had three CD4 naive, three CD4 memory, two CD8 naive and one CD8 memory plate apiece.

Assay used: immunoSEQ multiplex PCR; TCRdb lists only in-frame clones, some missing. The table lists approximately 320,000 clones, under 80% of them singletons, with around 10% in the top ten. This clone was recorded once. Germline-derived CDR1 and CDR2 are MDHEN and SYDVKM. The CDR3 consists of 14 residues. Trimming cost V 5 bases and J 4 bases; bases outside gene matches: 4. Input material: memory CD4+ T cells sorted from blood. This sample's subset: CD45RA-negative fraction. The gene calls are TRBV28 and TRBJ2-7; TRBD2 aligns across 11 bases. The clonotype originates from a young man in good health. The CDR3 DNA follows: TGTGCCAGCAGTCCACTAGCGGGAGAATACGAGCAGTACTTC. Translated: CASSPLAGEYEQYF.